The 5 T cell receptor beta chains below come from one sample, sequenced in a study of CD8+CD57+ T cells in acquired aplastic anemia. In patients chosen for sequencing, flow cytometry had shown CD8+CD57+ cell expansion. TCR beta VDJ and CDR3 profiling used genomic DNA as template. TCRdb itself ran the reads through MiXCR, one entry per CDR3 protein. The repertoire has over 150,000 distinct CDR3 sequences, roughly 43% of them found once; the top ten carry approximately 3%. The sample taken for sequencing was sorted CD4+, CD8+, or CD8+CD57+ T cells (not recorded which) from PBMCs. The receptor source for this set is a human donor with aplastic anemia.

V gene TRBV29-1 combines with J gene TRBJ1-1, with D unresolved. CDR1 SQVTM and CDR2 ANQGSEA come from the germline V gene. Deletions cut 3 bases from V and 1 base from J, with 12 bases between. CDR3 length equals 14 residues. The chain's CDR3 is CSVDDSIWNTEAFF. CDR3 sequence (DNA): TGCAGCGTTGACGATTCCATATGGAACACTGAAGCTTTCTTT.

In this sample, this clonotype turned up once. This rearrangement joins TRBV5-1 to TRBJ2-7, with no clear D. Germline-derived CDR1 and CDR2 are SGHRS and YFSETQ. The CDR3 covers 14 residues. V dropped 5 bases and J dropped 2 bases, with 14 bases sitting between them. The CDR3: CASRIGPATYEQYF. CDR3 nucleotide sequence: TGCGCCAGCAGAATCGGGCCCGCCACCTACGAGCAGTACTTC. Supplemented by reference TRBV5-1 and TRBJ2-7, the full variable domain reads KAGVTQTPRYLIKTRGQQVTLSCSPISGHRSVSWYQQTPGQGLQFLFEYFSETQRNKGNFPGRFSGRQFSNSRSEMNVSTLELGDSALYLCASRIGPATYEQYFGPGTRLTVT.

This clonotype has more than one count but fewer than ten. The chain has TRBV11-2 and TRBJ2-1, with D tentatively TRBD1 (8 bases). In germline, CDR1 is SGHAT, CDR2 FQNNGV. The CDR3 totals 15 residues. The germline V and J ends were trimmed by 1 base and 7 bases, with 14 bases remaining between them. The CDR3 spells CASSLVQGGGNEQFF. The CDR3 DNA follows: TGTGCCAGCAGCTTAGTACAGGGGGGGGGAAATGAGCAGTTCTTC.

The rearrangement joins TRBV19 to TRBJ2-7; 9 bases are a match to TRBD1. The germline CDR1 and CDR2 sequences are LNHDA and SQIVND (reference sequence). The CDR3 consists of 14 residues. The ends lost 3 bases at V and 7 bases at J; junction bases unmatched: 7. This CDR3 is CASSIRTGVREQYF. The CDR3 DNA sequence: TGTGCCAGTAGTATTCGGACAGGGGTCCGGGAGCAGTACTTC.

CDR3 sequence reads: CASSDVPGQFF. CDR3 DNA sequence: TGTGCCAGCAGCGACGTCCCAGGGCAGTTCTTC. The J gene is TRBJ2-1, the V gene TRBV25-1; unclear D gene. Looked up from germline, CDR1 is MGHDK and CDR2 is SYGVNS. The length of the CDR3 is 11 residues. V lost 6 bases, J lost 12 bases, and 12 bases lay in between.